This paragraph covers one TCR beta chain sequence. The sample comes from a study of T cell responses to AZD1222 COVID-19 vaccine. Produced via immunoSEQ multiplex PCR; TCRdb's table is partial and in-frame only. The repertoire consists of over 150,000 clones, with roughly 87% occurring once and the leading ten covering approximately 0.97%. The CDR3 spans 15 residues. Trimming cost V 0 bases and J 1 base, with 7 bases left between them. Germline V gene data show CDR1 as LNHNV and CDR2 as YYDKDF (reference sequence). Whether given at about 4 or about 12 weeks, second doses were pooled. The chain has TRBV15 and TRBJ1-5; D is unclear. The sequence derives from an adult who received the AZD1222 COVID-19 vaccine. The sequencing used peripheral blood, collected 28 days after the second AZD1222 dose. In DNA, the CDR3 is TGTGCCACCAGCAGAGATGGCCAGAGCAATCAGCCCCAGCATTTT. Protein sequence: CATSRDGQSNQPQHF.